One T cell receptor beta chain is described in this entry. It has no known antigen specificity. One base away there is no much larger clone; base qualities are not given. The source of the sample is a study of blood T cell repertoires in COVID-19 (dated by TCRdb to the early 2020s). For the wider study: The collaborator samples originated in the United States, Italy and Spain and spanned the acute and convalescent phases of COVID-19. The repertoires were made available in a free public database intended to serve as a resource for research on the immune response to SARS-CoV-2. The samples were drawn from the first 160 participants of the ongoing ImmuneRACE study and from some 1,300 subjects provided by 6 global collaborators. Where HLA class I and class II types were available, the types were taken from metadata supplied by the sample provider, not from assay-based typing. Deeply sampled blood TCRbeta repertoires from subjects exposed to, actively infected with, or recovered from COVID-19 were included in the dataset. The material from the prospective study consisted of cDNA or gDNA derived from T cells, B-cell-depleted T cells, or PBMCs. The sample metadata nearly always contained a de-identified subject ID, COVID-19 status, age in years and sex. Overall study outcomes, separate from this receptor: Clinical and demographic metadata were provided uncurated, with the amount varying by source and participant.

In the prospective study, participants were 18 to 89 years old, resided in fewer than 25 geographic areas of the United States, and were enrolled through a virtual design. To assign participants to cohorts, the prospective study relied on clinical history that participants themselves reported in a screening survey and a study questionnaire. Exposed participants were defined as having been in contact with someone with a PCR-confirmed or clinician-diagnosed COVID-19 case within 2 weeks of study entry. In the prospective study, mobile phlebotomists collected whole blood, serum and a nasopharyngeal or oropharyngeal swab from each participant. Participants in the prospective study had the option to provide additional blood draws and questionnaires over an approximately 2-month period. Before DNA extraction, prospective study blood samples were shipped either frozen or at room temperature. The immunoSEQ Assay, a bias-controlled multiplex PCR, was used to amplify TCRbeta CDR3 regions from genomic DNA. Per the source publication's procedure: Nucleated cell counts per sample were estimated from amplification of reference gene primers within the assay. Sequence reads were collapsed and filtered to measure the absolute abundance of every unique TCRbeta CDR3 rearrangement. For each sample, productive Simpson clonality was calculated as the square root of Simpson's diversity index over productive rearrangements. Entries here come from immuneACCESS through TCRdb and include only in-frame sequences with V and J called. Some clones fail to appear in such tables; in the studies checked, an unresolved V gene covers under half of the shortfall, and the cause of the remainder is unknown. V and J calls and clone size follow that table, whereas D and trimming were derived from the DNA. This sample holds roughly 240,000 clones; roughly four fifths were observed only once. Around 3.3% of the sample lies in the top ten.

The sequence was obtained from a woman between 40 and 55 years old who had been exposed to COVID-19. The sequenced material came from PBMCs or T cells enriched from blood (not recorded which).

The CDR3 protein: CASSSRVFYNSPLHF. The nucleotides are TGTGCCAGCAGCTCACGGGTCTTTTATAATTCACCCCTCCACTTT. Recombination linked TRBV11-2 to TRBJ1-6, with no D gene named confidently. From the cysteine through the phenylalanine, the CDR3 covers 15 amino acids. Kept here is only the CDR3 DNA, which spans 45 bases and is read in frame from base 1. CDR1 and CDR2 were assigned from the germline V gene as SGHAT and FQNNGV. V drops 4 bases and J drops 4 bases, leaving 11 bases in between.